The 14 T cell receptor beta chains reported below all come from one sample, sequenced in a study of a mutant IDH1 vaccine in newly diagnosed glioma. As for time point: week 23, last vaccination. It was 300 ug of mutant IDH1 20-mer peptide that made up each vaccine dose, given with topical imiquimod. Their antigens are not known. Assay used: immunoSEQ multiplex PCR; TCRdb lists only in-frame clones, some missing. The sample consists of 70,000 to 90,000 clones, 65% to 90% of them appearing once. Specimen: PBMCs, collected from a glioma patient whose treatment included an IDH1 peptide vaccine. The origin of the receptors is a man aged 25 to 40 with glioma. Some clones in this sample may be carry-over from other donors' samples.

The chain joins TRBV9 to TRBJ2-1; 10 bases align to TRBD2. The CDR3 sequence is 17 residues long. The germline V gene has CDR1 SGDLS and CDR2 YYNGEE. J lost 3 bases, V lost 0 bases, and 6 bases had no gene match. Here the CDR3 reads CASSVEPSSGSYNEQFF. CDR3 DNA sequence: TGTGCCAGCAGCGTAGAACCCTCTAGCGGGAGCTACAATGAGCAGTTCTTC.

In this sample, this clone turned up once. This chain connects TRBV13 to TRBJ2-3, with 11 nucleotides matching TRBD2. J gave up 2 bases and V 0 bases, and 4 bases lay outside the gene matches. The CDR3 contains 17 residues. Germline CDR1 and CDR2: PRHDT and FYEKMQ (reference sequence). The CDR3 coding sequence is TGTGCCAGCAGCTTAGGGCTAGCGGGGGGCAACACAGATACGCAGTATTTT. Its translation is CASSLGLAGGNTDTQYF.

V usage is TRBV5-4 and J usage is TRBJ2-1; D is unresolved. V gave up 0 bases and J gave up 8 bases, with 9 bases separating them. The length of the CDR3 is 13 residues. Germline V gene lookup returns CDR1 SGHNT and CDR2 YYREEE (reference sequence). The CDR3 sequence: CASSLDWQDEQFF. The CDR3 region has the DNA TGTGCCAGCAGCTTGGACTGGCAGGATGAGCAGTTCTTC.

The chain recombines TRBV5-8 with TRBJ1-2; no clear D. The CDR3 is 14 residues long. Germline assignment: CDR1 SGHTS and CDR2 YDEGEE. V was cut by 0 bases and J by 3 bases, with 9 bases left in between. The CDR3 sequence is CASSLVSVDYGYTF. The CDR3, as DNA: TGTGCCAGCAGCTTGGTCTCGGTTGACTATGGCTACACCTTC.

The J gene is TRBJ2-7, the V gene TRBV29-1; 8 nucleotides line up with TRBD1. The V segment lost 5 bases and the J segment 2 bases; nucleotides outside the gene matches: 5. Germline CDR1 SQVTM, CDR2 ANQGSEA. The CDR3 sequence is 13 residues long. The CDR3 DNA reads TGCAGCGTTTCTGAGACAGGGGCCTACGAGCAGTACTTC. The encoded protein is CSVSETGAYEQYF.

The chain carries TRBV5-1 and TRBJ2-5; 7 positions agree with TRBD1. V lost 4 bases and J lost 5; bases outside the gene matches: 14. This CDR3 comprises 16 residues. From germline, CDR1 is SGHRS and CDR2 YFSETQ. The CDR3: CASSEGTASLGETQYF. CDR3 nucleotide sequence: TGCGCCAGCAGCGAGGGGACAGCAAGCTTAGGGGAGACCCAGTACTTC.

This clone was seen once. The chain is built from TRBV5-6 and TRBJ1-3; D gene uncertain. The CDR3 loop spans 15 amino acids. Trimming cost V 1 base and J 0 bases, with 8 bases left between them. The germline V gene has CDR1 SGHDT and CDR2 YYEEEE. DNA of the CDR3: TGTGCCAGCAGCTTGAGGAGGTTCTCTGGAAACACCATATATTTT. This sequence encodes CASSLRRFSGNTIYF.

This chain links TRBV4-3 with TRBJ2-1; D unresolved. Trimming removed 0 bases at V and 10 bases at J, with 7 bases between. CDR1 is LGHNA, CDR2 YSLEER, per germline. The CDR3 spans 12 residues. CDR3: CASSQDRLEQFF. CDR3 sequence (DNA): TGCGCCAGCAGCCAAGATCGGCTAGAGCAGTTCTTC.

The V call is TRBV7-3, the J call TRBJ2-3; 7 bases are shared with TRBD1. The V gene end was trimmed by 3 bases and the J gene end by 4 bases; junction bases not matched to a gene: 1. The CDR3 consists of 13 residues. The germline gives CDR1 SGHTA, CDR2 FQGTGA. The CDR3 sequence is CASSFTGADTQYF. Here the CDR3 DNA reads TGTGCCAGCAGCTTCACAGGGGCAGATACGCAGTATTTT.

This clone was recorded only once. Compared with germline, one end of the junction differs, possibly owing to a read error. This sequence joins TRBV7-9 and TRBJ2-1; either TRBD1 or TRBD2 may supply D (5 bases each). Germline values: CDR1 SEHNR, CDR2 FQNEAQ (reference sequence). This CDR3 comprises 14 residues. CDR3 sequence: CASSSDPTWDAKIF. In DNA, the CDR3 is TGTGCCAGCAGCTCTGATCCAACTTGGGACGCAAAAATCTTC.

The chain uses TRBV30 and TRBJ2-7; D not certain. Germline V CDR1 and CDR2: GTSNPN, SVGIG (reference sequence). The V end was cut by 3 bases, the J end by 6 bases, with 18 bases between. The CDR3 is 14 residues long. The CDR3 is CAWRLPGSSGEQYF. The CDR3 coding sequence is TGTGCCTGGAGGCTTCCCGGGTCCTCCGGCGAGCAGTACTTC.

The rearrangement uses TRBV29-1 and TRBJ2-1; 7 bases line up with TRBD1. CDR1 and CDR2 (germline): SQVTM, ANQGSEA. Trimming at V came to 7 bases and at J to 6 bases, leaving 6 bases not matched to a gene. The CDR3 consists of 12 residues. The chain's CDR3 is CSARRQGNEQFF. The CDR3 region has the DNA TGCAGCGCTCGTAGACAGGGCAATGAGCAGTTCTTC.

CDR3 DNA: TGTGCCAGCAGCTCGGGACTAGCGGGAGATGAGCAGTTCTTC. It translates to CASSSGLAGDEQFF. V gene TRBV7-7 combines with J gene TRBJ2-1, with 14 bases fitting TRBD2. Germline CDR1 and CDR2: SSHAT and FNYEAQ (reference sequence). Unmatched junction bases numbered 1, after V lost 4 bases and J lost 8 bases. The length of the CDR3 is 14 residues.

V and J are TRBV6-6 and TRBJ1-2; a weak D match, TRBD1 (5 bases). V lost 2 bases and J lost 14, with 12 bases in between. CDR1 is MNHNY, CDR2 SVGAGI, per germline (reference sequence). CDR3 size: 11 residues. The CDR3 is CASSYPGPLTF. CDR3 nucleotide sequence: TGTGCCAGCAGTTACCCGGGACCGCTAACCTTC.